The 23 T cell receptor beta chains in this list originate from one sample, sequenced in a study of cytomegalovirus exposure and HLA in healthy donors. TCRdb keeps only in-frame clones here, not all; method: immunoSEQ multiplex PCR. Of 100,000 to 150,000 clones listed, 90% to 97% were seen once; the top ten hold less than 2%. The specimen sequenced was PBMCs. These receptors were obtained from a man in his late teens or twenties in good health and CMV-seronegative.

The chain couples TRBV19 to TRBJ1-5; possible D gene TRBD1, 5 bases. Trimming removed 10 bases from V and 2 bases from J, with 24 bases in between. This CDR3 region has 17 residues. Per germline, CDR1 LNHDA and CDR2 SQIVND (reference sequence). The CDR3 DNA sequence: TGTGCCACCACTACCTTTGGGGAAATAGGGGGCAATCAGCCCCAGCATTTT. Translation gives CATTTFGEIGGNQPQHF.

CDR3 sequence (DNA): TGTGCCAGCAGCCCGAGTCAAGCGGGACTGAGGTGGGACGAGCAGTACTTC. Translation: CASSPSQAGLRWDEQYF. The chain has TRBV5-5 and TRBJ2-7; TRBD2 matches at 7 bases. The CDR3 runs 17 residues. J lost 5 bases, V lost 4 bases, and 18 bases had no gene match. Germline CDR1 and CDR2: SGHKS and YYEKEE (reference sequence).

In its sample, this clone was seen a few times. The J gene is TRBJ1-2, the V gene TRBV6-5, with 7 bases fitting TRBD1. CDR1 is MNHEY and CDR2 is SVGAGI in the germline V gene. The CDR3 covers 13 residues. Trimming at V came to 2 bases and at J to 8 bases, leaving 5 bases not matched to a gene. CDR3 DNA sequence: TGTGCCAGCAGTTACGGCAGGGGGGAAGGCTACACCTTC. Translation gives CASSYGRGEGYTF.

The rearrangement uses TRBV27 and TRBJ1-5, with D unresolved. Germline loops: CDR1 MNHEY, CDR2 SMNVEV (reference sequence). With 5 bases removed from V and 7 bases from J, the gap between germline ends came to 12 bases. The CDR3 totals 13 residues. CDR3 region: CASSVGRQQPQHF. In DNA form, the CDR3 reads TGTGCCAGCAGTGTAGGCAGGCAACAGCCCCAGCATTTT.

The J gene is TRBJ1-1, the V gene TRBV27; TRBD1 is a possible D gene (6 bases). Looked up from germline, CDR1 is MNHEY and CDR2 is SMNVEV (reference sequence). The CDR3 consists of 15 residues. With 5 bases removed from V and 0 bases from J, the gap between germline ends came to 13 bases. The CDR3, as DNA: TGTGCCAGCAGTGTGACAGGTTCCATGAACACTGAAGCTTTCTTT. This translates into CASSVTGSMNTEAFF.

This chain joins TRBV4-3 and TRBJ2-2; D might be TRBD2 (6 bases). CDR1 is LGHNA, CDR2 YSLEER, per germline. This CDR3 is 15 amino acids long. V shed 8 bases and J shed 1 base, with 14 bases lying between them. The DNA for the CDR3 is TGCGCCAGCCCTCCGGGACTCCTGAACACCGGGGAGCTGTTTTTT. Translation: CASPPGLLNTGELFF.

The chain couples TRBV27 to TRBJ2-2; 11 bases align to TRBD1. Germline V gives CDR1 MNHEY, CDR2 SMNVEV (reference sequence). CDR3 size: 15 residues. After removal of 2 bases from V and 5 bases from J, the junction contained 1 base not matched to a gene. CDR3 sequence (DNA): TGTGCCAGCAGTTTAGGGACAGGGGGGACCGGGGAGCTGTTTTTT. Amino acids: CASSLGTGGTGELFF.

The V and J genes are TRBV9 and TRBJ1-1; 8 nucleotides line up with TRBD1. With 0 bases clipped from V and 0 bases from J, the junction kept 4 bases outside the gene matches. The CDR3 has 16 residues. Germline CDR1 and CDR2: SGDLS and YYNGEE. CDR3 amino acids: CASSVGTGRLNTEAFF. In nucleotides, the CDR3 is TGTGCCAGCAGCGTAGGGACAGGGAGGCTGAACACTGAAGCTTTCTTT.

In this sample, this clone turned up once. The chain couples TRBV7-2 to TRBJ2-7, with 7 bases that match TRBD1. There are 15 residues in the CDR3. The germline V gene has CDR1 SGHTA and CDR2 FQGNSA. V lost 5 bases, J lost 6 bases, and 13 bases stayed unmatched. CDR3 region: CASSAYRGLRGEQYF. Here the CDR3 DNA reads TGTGCCAGCAGCGCATACAGGGGTTTAAGGGGCGAGCAGTACTTC. The entire variable domain, with the rest obtained from reference TRBV7-2 and TRBJ2-7, is as follows: GAGVSQSPSNKVTEKGKDVELRCDPISGHTALYWYRQSLGQGLEFLIYFQGNSAPDKSGLPSDRFSAERTGGSVSTLTIQRTQQEDSAVYLCASSAYRGLRGEQYFGPGTRLTVT.

This chain connects TRBV7-3 to TRBJ1-1, with D uncertain. V lost 2 bases and J 2 bases, leaving 12 bases between the germline ends. The CDR3 is made up of 15 amino acids. Germline-derived CDR1 and CDR2 are SGHTA and FQGTGA. CDR3 in amino acids: CASSLAPGSNTEAFF. The CDR3 nucleotides read TGTGCCAGCAGCTTAGCCCCCGGGAGTAACACTGAAGCTTTCTTT.

V and J are TRBV7-9 and TRBJ1-1; D gene uncertain. This CDR3 contains 12 residues. The V end lost 1 base, the J end lost 6 bases, and 6 bases lay between the germline ends. Germline V gene data show CDR1 as SEHNR and CDR2 as FQNEAQ (reference sequence). The CDR3 region is CASSLDPSEAFF. CDR3 nucleotides: TGTGCCAGCAGCTTAGATCCGTCTGAAGCTTTCTTT.

This chain's CDR3 is CASSPGPGQRRTDTQYF. CDR3 DNA: TGTGCCAGCAGCCCCGGACCGGGACAGCGACGCACAGATACGCAGTATTTT. This chain joins TRBV27 and TRBJ2-3; 7 bases map to TRBD1. CDR1 is MNHEY, CDR2 SMNVEV, per germline (reference sequence). V lost 6 bases to trimming and J lost 1 base; unmatched junction nucleotides: 13. The CDR3 is 17 residues long.

The rearrangement joins TRBV28 to TRBJ1-2; D not resolved. CDR3 length equals 15 residues. V gave up 2 bases and J gave up 0 bases, with 10 bases separating them. CDR1 is MDHEN, CDR2 SYDVKM, per germline. Here the CDR3 DNA reads TGTGCCAGCAGTTTAGGACTCAACCCTAACTATGGCTACACCTTC. It codes for CASSLGLNPNYGYTF.

V is TRBV19 and J is TRBJ1-5; 11 nucleotides line up with TRBD1. The length of the CDR3 is 15 residues. The V and J ends lost 5 bases and 3 bases, in that order; junction bases with no gene match: 3. Germline V gene data show CDR1 as LNHDA and CDR2 as SQIVND (reference sequence). The CDR3, as DNA: TGTGCCAGTAGTCGGGACAGGGGGGACAATCAGCCCCAGCATTTT. This translates into CASSRDRGDNQPQHF.

The chain has TRBV5-6 and TRBJ1-4; no reliable D call. CDR3 length equals 13 residues. V was clipped by 0 bases and J by 4 bases, with 4 bases between them. Per germline, CDR1 SGHDT and CDR2 YYEEEE. The CDR3 sequence is CASSLDSNEKLFF. The CDR3 DNA reads TGTGCCAGCAGCTTGGACAGTAATGAAAAACTGTTTTTT.

The gene calls are TRBV5-1 and TRBJ2-7, with TRBD1 matching over 7 bases. Germline trimming cut 2 bases from V and 1 base from J; bases unmatched to any gene: 6. CDR1 and CDR2 (germline): SGHRS, YFSETQ. This CDR3 has 15 residues. In DNA, the CDR3 is TGCGCCAGCAGCTTCTCCGGGACAGCATCCTACGAGCAGTACTTC. It yields the protein CASSFSGTASYEQYF.

The chain has TRBV5-8 and TRBJ2-5, with D possibly matching TRBD1 (7 bases). The germline CDR1 and CDR2 sequences are SGHTS and YDEGEE. The CDR3 covers 13 residues. V was cut by 5 bases and J by 4 bases, with 12 bases left in between. In nucleotides, the CDR3 is TGTGCCAGCAGTGACAGGGAGGTAGAGACCCAGTACTTC. This sequence encodes CASSDREVETQYF. The variable domain in full, completed from reference TRBV5-8 and TRBJ2-5, reads EAGVTQSPTHLIKTRGQQATLRCSPISGHTSVYWYQQALGLGLQFLLWYDEGEERNRGNFPPRFSGRQFPNYSSELNVNALELEDSALYLCASSDREVETQYFGPGTRLLVL.

This clone was counted a single time. The V gene is TRBV5-4, the J gene TRBJ1-2, with a weak D call TRBD1 (6 bases). V was clipped by 0 bases and J by 4 bases, with 7 bases between them. This CDR3 has 13 residues. Germline CDR1 and CDR2: SGHNT and YYREEE (reference sequence). For the CDR3, the DNA is TGTGCCAGCAGCTTGGAAGGGGGCTATGGCTACACCTTC. Encoded protein: CASSLEGGYGYTF.

The genes are TRBV11-3 and TRBJ1-4, with D maybe TRBD1 (5 bases). V shed 2 bases and J shed 2 bases, with 9 bases lying between them. Looked up from germline, CDR1 is SGHNT and CDR2 is YENEEA. The CDR3 loop spans 15 amino acids. The CDR3 nucleotides are TGTGCCAGCAGCTTACAGGGAGGGACTAATGAAAAACTGTTTTTT. This gives the protein CASSLQGGTNEKLFF.

The chain joins TRBV7-2 to TRBJ2-1; a possible D gene is TRBD1 (6 bases). The CDR3 contains 19 residues. Per germline, CDR1 SGHTA and CDR2 FQGNSA. The V gene lost 6 bases and the J gene lost 0 bases, with 24 bases spanning the gap. The CDR3 region is CASSHTGNPSTSSYNEQFF. The CDR3 DNA reads as TGTGCCAGCAGTCATACAGGGAACCCTAGTACCTCCTCCTACAATGAGCAGTTCTTC.

The CDR3 is CASSLADRGGKQYF. The CDR3, as DNA: TGTGCCAGCAGCTTGGCTGACAGGGGAGGGAAGCAGTACTTC. The V and J genes are TRBV5-4 and TRBJ2-7; possible D gene TRBD1, 8 bases. Per the germline V gene, CDR1 is SGHNT and CDR2 is YYREEE (reference sequence). The V end was cut by 0 bases, the J end by 8 bases, with 15 bases between. The CDR3 covers 14 residues.

V is TRBV29-1 and J is TRBJ2-1; possible D gene TRBD1, 6 bases. The germline CDR1 and CDR2 sequences are SQVTM and ANQGSEA. The CDR3 runs 13 residues. CDR3 coding DNA: TGCACCTCGAAAGAGACAGGAGGCAATGAGCAGTTCTTC. It codes for CTSKETGGNEQFF.

The V call is TRBV4-2, the J call TRBJ1-1; the D gene is possibly TRBD1 (5 bases). Per germline, CDR1 LGHNA and CDR2 YNFKEQ. The CDR3 length is 14 residues. Trimming pared 0 bases from V and 5 bases from J, leaving 10 bases between. This chain's CDR3 is CASSQEGEGTEAFF. The CDR3 DNA sequence: TGTGCCAGCAGCCAAGAAGGGGAGGGGACTGAAGCTTTCTTT.